Shown below are 31 T cell receptor beta chains from a single sample sequenced in a study of shared T cell receptors in the human thymus. The table came from immunoSEQ multiplex PCR; TCRdb's copy has only in-frame clones and leaves some out. Here the sample spans about 660,000 clones, around nine tenths being singletons. These data also featured in a second study, about human thymus T cells.

Sequenced material: thymocytes. These receptors were obtained from a boy less than two years old with a congenital heart defect.

The rearrangement joins TRBV28 to TRBJ2-2; 8 positions match TRBD2. Germline CDR1 and CDR2: MDHEN and SYDVKM. The CDR3 is 18 residues long. The J segment lost 1 base and the V segment lost 1 base, leaving 8 bases of the junction unmatched. The CDR3 sequence is CASSLFPRLARNTGELFF. CDR3 coding DNA: TGTGCCAGCAGTTTATTCCCGCGACTAGCGAGGAACACCGGGGAGCTGTTTTTT.

A single count supports this clone. The J gene is TRBJ1-3, the V gene TRBV4-3, with unresolved D. Germline loops: CDR1 LGHNA, CDR2 YSLEER. V was trimmed by 2 bases and J by 0 bases, leaving 11 bases between them. This CDR3 has 16 amino acids. DNA of the CDR3: TGCGCCAGCAGCCAAACGACATTTATCTCTGGAAACACCATATATTTT. It specifies CASSQTTFISGNTIYF.

The gene calls are TRBV9 and TRBJ2-2; D is possibly TRBD1 (7 bases). The CDR3 is 13 residues long. Germline V gives CDR1 SGDLS, CDR2 YYNGEE. V was cut by 4 bases and J by 6 bases, with 10 bases left in between. This CDR3 is CASSSGGPGELFF. Here the CDR3 DNA reads TGTGCCAGCAGCTCAGGGGGGCCCGGGGAGCTGTTTTTT.

The genes are TRBV27 and TRBJ2-7, with D possibly matching TRBD1 (6 bases). The CDR3 sequence is 17 residues long. Trimming took 5 bases from V and 4 from J, leaving 24 bases between them. Looked up from germline, CDR1 is MNHEY and CDR2 is SMNVEV (reference sequence). The CDR3 region has the DNA TGTGCCAGCAGTCCGATATCCGGGACACCTTTCTTGTACGAGCAGTACTTC. It encodes CASSPISGTPFLYEQYF.

This clone is a singleton in its sample. This chain connects TRBV6-5 to TRBJ1-2; D not certain. Germline CDR1 MNHEY, CDR2 SVGAGI. V was shortened by 2 bases and J by 2 bases, with 15 bases between the two germline ends. The CDR3 length is 16 residues. CDR3 DNA sequence: TGTGCCAGCAGTTACGGTAGTGAACCCATAAACTATGGCTACACCTTC. As protein: CASSYGSEPINYGYTF.

The rearrangement uses TRBV14 and TRBJ2-2; 10 bases agree with TRBD2. This CDR3 is built from 16 residues. J was trimmed by 5 bases and V by 3 bases; bases with no gene match: 6. Germline loops: CDR1 SGHDN, CDR2 FVKESK. The CDR3 loop is CASSQSGRAGTGELFF. The CDR3 nucleotides are TGTGCCAGCAGCCAGAGCGGGAGGGCCGGAACCGGGGAGCTGTTTTTT. Looking up the rest from reference TRBV14 and TRBJ2-2 gives the full variable domain: EAGVTQFPSHSVIEKGQTVTLRCDPISGHDNLYWYRRVMGKEIKFLLHFVKESKQDESGMPNNRFLAERTGGTYSTLKVQPAELEDSGVYFCASSQSGRAGTGELFFGEGSRLTVL.

V and J are TRBV10-3 and TRBJ1-2; 7 bases are a match to TRBD1. The CDR3 length is 12 residues. V was pared by 9 bases and J by 8 bases, with 9 bases of the junction left unmatched. CDR1 is ENHRY and CDR2 is SYGVKD in the germline V gene. The DNA for the CDR3 is TGTGCCATGGCAGACAGGGCCTGGGGCTACACCTTC. This translates into CAMADRAWGYTF.

The chain is built from TRBV19 and TRBJ2-7, with 9 bases fitting TRBD2. The CDR3 loop spans 20 amino acids. Germline CDR1 reads LNHDA; CDR2 reads SQIVND (reference sequence). V was pared by 10 bases and J by 6 bases, with 31 bases of the junction left unmatched. The DNA of the CDR3 is TGTGCCACTAGATACCCCGGGCCCACGGAGACTAGCGGAGTCCCCTCCGAGCAGTACTTC. This translates into CATRYPGPTETSGVPSEQYF.

The CDR3 loop reads CASHAPRLAGEGDEQYF. In nucleotides, the CDR3 is TGTGCCTCGCATGCCCCTAGACTAGCGGGAGAAGGCGACGAGCAGTACTTC. This sequence joins TRBV19 and TRBJ2-7, with 12 nucleotides matching TRBD2. The CDR3 consists of 17 residues. The V segment lost 11 bases and the J segment 5 bases; nucleotides outside the gene matches: 19. Germline lookup yields CDR1 LNHDA and CDR2 SQIVND (reference sequence).

V usage is TRBV4-3 and J usage is TRBJ2-2; no firm D call. The CDR3 has 17 amino acids. V gave up 0 bases and J gave up 8 bases, with 19 bases separating them. Germline-derived CDR1 and CDR2 are LGHNA and YSLEER. The CDR3 sequence: CASSQDGRINHPGELFF. CDR3 bases: TGCGCCAGCAGCCAAGACGGCAGGATCAATCACCCGGGGGAGCTGTTTTTT.

The genes are TRBV25-1 and TRBJ2-5, with 7 bases matching TRBD1. This CDR3 has 17 amino acids. CDR1 and CDR2 (germline): MGHDK, SYGVNS. Trimming cost V 4 bases and J 4 bases; bases outside gene matches: 15. Here the CDR3 reads CASSASNRGHLGETQYF. CDR3 in DNA: TGTGCCAGCAGTGCCTCAAACAGGGGCCACCTGGGAGAGACCCAGTACTTC.

The J gene is TRBJ2-7, the V gene TRBV6-5; 8 nucleotides line up with TRBD2. Germline loops: CDR1 MNHEY, CDR2 SVGAGI. The CDR3 totals 15 residues. Losses at the gene ends were 6 bases for V and 0 bases for J; bases not matched to a gene: 7. CDR3 loop: CASRELAESSYEQYF. The CDR3 nucleotides are TGTGCCAGCAGAGAACTAGCGGAGAGCTCCTACGAGCAGTACTTC.

The chain recombines TRBV6-5 with TRBJ2-5; TRBD1 matches at 7 bases. The germline V gene has CDR1 MNHEY and CDR2 SVGAGI. The CDR3 is made up of 13 amino acids. The junction had 14 bases not matched to a gene; V was cut back by 11 bases and J by 8 bases. The CDR3 reads CAAGGRVFGTQYF. In nucleotides, the CDR3 is TGTGCCGCAGGGGGAAGGGTATTCGGAACCCAGTACTTC.

The chain links TRBV5-1 to TRBJ2-2; TRBD2 agrees at 9 bases. Germline V lookup: CDR1 SGHRS, CDR2 YFSETQ. V lost 0 bases to trimming and J lost 1 base; unmatched junction nucleotides: 7. This CDR3 has 18 amino acids. CDR3 sequence reads: CASSLEEAGGLNTGELFF. The CDR3 coding sequence is TGCGCCAGCAGCTTGGAAGAAGCGGGAGGCTTGAACACCGGGGAGCTGTTTTTT.

V is TRBV7-2 and J is TRBJ2-5, with 7 positions matching TRBD2. The J segment lost 2 bases and the V segment lost 2 bases, leaving 11 bases of the junction unmatched. Germline loops: CDR1 SGHTA, CDR2 FQGNSA. This CDR3 contains 17 residues. CDR3 nucleotide sequence: TGTGCCAGCAGCTTAATCCCAAAGCGAGCGGGACAAGAGACCCAGTACTTC. This encodes CASSLIPKRAGQETQYF.

The chain has TRBV15 and TRBJ2-1, with 9 nucleotides matching TRBD2. The germline V gene has CDR1 LNHNV and CDR2 YYDKDF (reference sequence). V lost 1 base to trimming and J lost 7 bases; unmatched junction nucleotides: 20. This CDR3 spans 20 amino acids. The CDR3 spells CATSRASSPQGGRAGNEQFF. CDR3 bases: TGTGCCACCAGCAGAGCCTCCTCCCCCCAAGGCGGGAGGGCCGGGAATGAGCAGTTCTTC.

The chain carries TRBV12-5 and TRBJ2-1, with 15 bases identical to TRBD2. The germline CDR1 and CDR2 sequences are LGHNT and FRNRAP. The CDR3 runs to 16 residues. With V trimmed by 7 bases and J by 4 bases, 5 bases remained unmatched. CDR3 protein: CASVPGLAGGYNEQFF. As DNA, the CDR3 is TGTGCTAGTGTCCCGGGACTAGCGGGGGGATACAATGAGCAGTTCTTC.

The V gene is TRBV7-9, the J gene TRBJ1-2; D might be TRBD1 (5 bases). The V gene's germline CDR1 is SEHNR and CDR2 FQNEAQ (reference sequence). The V end was cut by 5 bases, the J end by 5 bases, with 15 bases between. The CDR3 runs to 14 residues. The CDR3 DNA reads TGTGCCAGCAGCCTCGGGGGGTCTCCTTATGGCTACACCTTC. Its translation is CASSLGGSPYGYTF. The full variable domain, rest sourced from reference TRBV7-9 and TRBJ1-2, is DTGVSQNPRHKITKRGQNVTFRCDPISEHNRLYWYRQTLGQGPEFLTYFQNEAQLEKSRLLSDRFSAERPKGSFSTLEIQRTEQGDSAMYLCASSLGGSPYGYTFGSGTRLTVV.

V usage is TRBV15 and J usage is TRBJ2-7; TRBD2 matches at 11 bases. Trimming cost V 0 bases and J 7 bases; bases outside gene matches: 14. Germline V gene lookup returns CDR1 LNHNV and CDR2 YYDKDF (reference sequence). The CDR3 loop spans 18 amino acids. The CDR3 DNA follows: TGTGCCACCAGCAGAGATTCCACACAACTAGCGGGAGTCAGAGAGCAGTACTTC. Residues: CATSRDSTQLAGVREQYF.

The chain couples TRBV4-3 to TRBJ1-1, with D maybe TRBD1 (5 bases). Germline-derived CDR1 and CDR2 are LGHNA and YSLEER. The CDR3 is made up of 19 amino acids. The ends were cut back, 0 bases at V and 1 base at J, with 21 bases in the middle. The CDR3 reads CASSQDLGGTPAGNTEAFF. Here the CDR3 DNA reads TGCGCCAGCAGCCAAGATCTCGGGGGGACCCCCGCAGGGAACACTGAAGCTTTCTTT.

This clone occurred once. This chain connects TRBV27 to TRBJ2-7; no reliable D call. V gave up 2 bases and J gave up 6 bases, with 11 bases separating them. CDR3 length: 13 amino acids. Germline V gene data show CDR1 as MNHEY and CDR2 as SMNVEV (reference sequence). The CDR3, as DNA: TGTGCCAGCAGTTTAAAAAAGAGAGGCGAGCAGTACTTC. This gives the protein CASSLKKRGEQYF.

As DNA, the CDR3 is TGCAGCGTTGACGTTGGCCAGGGCACCTACGAGCAGTACTTC. Its protein is CSVDVGQGTYEQYF. This chain links TRBV29-1 with TRBJ2-7; D is possibly TRBD1 (5 bases). Looked up from germline, CDR1 is SQVTM and CDR2 is ANQGSEA. Trimming removed 3 bases at V and 2 bases at J, with 14 bases between. This CDR3 is built from 14 residues.

V gene TRBV5-4 combines with J gene TRBJ1-2, with D perhaps matching TRBD1 (5 bases). Germline V CDR1 and CDR2: SGHNT, YYREEE (reference sequence). This CDR3 spans 11 amino acids. Trimming removed 9 bases from V and 7 bases from J, with 13 bases in between. The CDR3 DNA is TGTGCCACCACCCGGGGGGGTGGCTACACCTTC. Its protein product is CATTRGGGYTF.

The V gene is TRBV27, the J gene TRBJ2-3; 7 nucleotides line up with TRBD2. CDR1 is MNHEY and CDR2 is SMNVEV in the germline V gene (reference sequence). CDR3 length equals 16 residues. Unmatched junction bases numbered 14, after V lost 9 bases and J lost 2 bases. The CDR3 is CARRPPQREDTDTQYF. DNA for the CDR3: TGTGCCAGGCGACCTCCCCAACGGGAGGACACAGATACGCAGTATTTT.

The genes are TRBV6-4 and TRBJ1-1, with 8 bases matching TRBD1. With V trimmed by 0 bases and J by 5 bases, 5 bases remained unmatched. CDR1 and CDR2 from the germline V gene are MRHNA and SNTAGT. This CDR3 has 15 residues. The CDR3 nucleotides read TGTGCCAGCAGTGACTCTGACAGGGGCGATACTGAAGCTTTCTTT. Its protein is CASSDSDRGDTEAFF.

This clone was seen a few times. The gene calls are TRBV10-3 and TRBJ2-7; TRBD2 matches at 13 bases. Trimming took 2 bases from V and 3 from J; bases not matched to a gene: 7. The germline V gene has CDR1 ENHRY and CDR2 SYGVKD. CDR3 size: 17 residues. CDR3 residues: CAISEKGTSGTGYEQYF. CDR3 bases: TGTGCCATCAGTGAGAAGGGGACTAGCGGGACCGGCTACGAGCAGTACTTC.

The genes are TRBV13 and TRBJ2-1; 10 positions agree with TRBD2. The germline V gene has CDR1 PRHDT and CDR2 FYEKMQ (reference sequence). V lost 3 bases and J lost 4; bases outside the gene matches: 3. The length of the CDR3 is 15 residues. The CDR3: CASSFRLAGYNEQFF. DNA for the CDR3: TGTGCCAGCAGCTTTAGACTAGCGGGTTACAATGAGCAGTTCTTC.

The rearrangement joins TRBV4-2 to TRBJ2-1; 10 nucleotides align to TRBD2. CDR3 length: 15 residues. Germline V gene sequence: CDR1 LGHNA, CDR2 YNFKEQ. J gave up 5 bases and V 3 bases, and 4 bases lay outside the gene matches. As DNA, the CDR3 is TGTGCCAGCAGCCACCAGCGGGAGGGAGACAATGAGCAGTTCTTC. Translation gives CASSHQREGDNEQFF.

This chain joins TRBV14 and TRBJ2-1, with 10 bases matching TRBD2. With V trimmed by 0 bases and J by 7 bases, 12 bases remained unmatched. The CDR3 is 18 amino acids. Germline CDR1 and CDR2: SGHDN and FVKESK. This CDR3 reads CASSQDWGGLATGNEQFF. The CDR3 nucleotides read TGTGCCAGCAGCCAAGATTGGGGGGGACTAGCGACGGGGAATGAGCAGTTCTTC.

The rearrangement links TRBV25-1 to TRBJ2-5; TRBD2 agrees at 7 bases. The CDR3 has 14 amino acids. V shed 3 bases, J shed 2 bases, and the junction held 3 bases outside the gene matches. Germline-derived CDR1 and CDR2 are MGHDK and SYGVNS. The CDR3 DNA reads as TGTGCCAGCAGTGATTTGGGGGGGCAAGAGACCCAGTACTTC. Its translation is CASSDLGGQETQYF.

J is TRBJ1-5 and V is TRBV6-5, with D possibly TRBD1 on 5 matching bases. The germline CDR1 and CDR2 sequences are MNHEY and SVGAGI. The CDR3 is 16 residues long. V lost 3 bases and J lost 0, with 12 bases in between. CDR3 amino acids: CASSYGGAGSNQPQHF. The CDR3 DNA reads TGTGCCAGCAGTTATGGAGGGGCAGGTAGCAATCAGCCCCAGCATTTT.